A selection of T cell receptor beta chains follows, all from one sample in a study of identical twins. TCRdb re-called the 5' RACE reads with MiXCR, one entry per CDR3 protein. Of about 210,000 distinct CDR3 sequences in the sample, roughly a tenth are singletons; the top ten hold just over 5%. The sequencing sample was made of memory (CD45RO+) T cells sorted from blood. The source is a woman aged 18-35 years in good health. The CDR3 runs from the conserved cysteine through the conserved F or W. A D gene is named only where the DNA matches it firmly. A row's size may be missing; if present it is once, few, many or a size class.

TRBV15	TRBD2	NA	TRBJ2-1	TGTGCCACCAGCAGAGGCGTAGCGGGGGGGAACAATGAGCAGTTCTTC	CATSRGVAGGNNEQFF
TRBV9	NA	NA	TRBJ2-7	TGTGCCAGCAGCACCGGACAGACCTTGGCGATCTACGAGCAGTACTTC	CASSTGQTLAIYEQYF
TRBV20-1	NA	many	TRBJ1-1	TGCAGTGCTAGAGGGCGACAGCAAAACACTGAAGCTTTCTTT	CSARGRQQNTEAFF
TRBV5-6	TRBD1	few	TRBJ2-1	TGTGCCAGCAGGAAGACGGGACAGGGTACCAATGAGCAGTTCTTC	CASRKTGQGTNEQFF
TRBV3-1	NA	NA	TRBJ1-1	TGTGCCAGCACCCAGTTTGAGAACACTGAAGCTTTCTTT	CASTQFENTEAFF
TRBV3-1	TRBD2	NA	TRBJ2-7	TGTGCCAGCAGCTGGGGGACTAGCCGCGAGCAGTACTTC	CASSWGTSREQYF
TRBV12-3/TRBV12-4	NA	NA	TRBJ2-3	TGTGCCAGCAGGACTTCTAAGGTGTTCACAGATACGCAGTATTTT	CASRTSKVFTDTQYF
TRBV20-1	NA	NA	TRBJ2-1	TGCAGTGCTACCACTAGGACCGCCAGGTTAAACAATGAGCAGTTCTTC	CSATTRTARLNNEQFF
TRBV18	TRBD1	NA	TRBJ1-4	TGTGCCAGCTCACCCAGGACAGGGATCGTGGAAAAACTGTTTTTT	CASSPRTGIVEKLFF
TRBV2	TRBD2	few	TRBJ2-1	TGTGCCAGCAGTGCGACCGGACTAGCGGGCGTTGATGAGCAGTTCTTC	CASSATGLAGVDEQFF
TRBV2	NA	NA	TRBJ1-6	TGTGCCAGCATCAGCAGGGGAAATTCACCCCTCCACTTT	CASISRGNSPLHF
TRBV7-2	NA	NA	TRBJ2-7	TGTGCCAGCAGCTTAGGGGCGGGACGGTACGAGCAGTACTTC	CASSLGAGRYEQYF
TRBV7-3	NA	NA	TRBJ2-2	TGTGCCAGCACGACCATCGGGGCTTCCGGGGAGCTGTTTTTT	CASTTIGASGELFF
TRBV7-3	TRBD1	NA	TRBJ2-1	TGTGCCAGCAGCTTACAAGGGGGCGCCGGGTCCTACAATGAGCAGTTCTTC	CASSLQGGAGSYNEQFF
TRBV3-1	TRBD2	NA	TRBJ2-1	TGTGCCAGCAGCCAAAGACGGACTAGCTCCTACAATGAGCAGTTCTTC	CASSQRRTSSYNEQFF
TRBV10-3	TRBD1	many	TRBJ1-5	TGTGCCATCAGCTCGGGACAGGGATTTCAGCCCCAGCATTTT	CAISSGQGFQPQHF
TRBV5-8	TRBD2	NA	TRBJ2-2	TGTGCCAGCACTCGGACTAGCGGGAGCAAGGGGGAGCTGTTTTTT	CASTRTSGSKGELFF
TRBV20-1	NA	NA	TRBJ1-1	TGCAGTGCTAGAGCCGAGCCACACACTGAAGCTTTCTTT	CSARAEPHTEAFF
TRBV20-1	NA	few	TRBJ2-1	TGCAGTGGGGGAGGATCTAGCCCGCATGAGCAGTTCTTC	CSGGGSSPHEQFF
TRBV20-1	NA	NA	TRBJ1-1	TGCAGTGCTAGAACGGGAGGGGGGACTGAAGCTTTCTTT	CSARTGGGTEAFF
TRBV24-1	TRBD2	few	TRBJ2-3	TGTGCCACCAGTGACACTCGGGGGGGAGGCACAGATACGCAGTATTTT	CATSDTRGGGTDTQYF
TRBV2	NA	few	TRBJ2-7	TGTGCCAGCAGTGAATTGGGTCAAGGGGGATCCGAGCAGTACTTC	CASSELGQGGSEQYF
TRBV4-3	NA	many	TRBJ1-5	TGCGCCAGCAGCCAAGATAGGCGGAGCAATCAGCCCCAGCATTTT	CASSQDRRSNQPQHF
TRBV2	TRBD2	few	TRBJ2-1	TGTGCCAGCAGTGTTCTAGCGGGGGCAAATGAGCAGTTCTTC	CASSVLAGANEQFF
TRBV2	TRBD1	many	TRBJ1-1	TGTGCCAGCACCCCGGACAGGGGAACTGAAGCTTTCTTT	CASTPDRGTEAFF
TRBV20-1	NA	few	TRBJ1-1	TGCAGTGCTAGTCGGGCGGACACTGAAGCTTTCTTT	CSASRADTEAFF
TRBV9	TRBD2	NA	TRBJ2-3	TGTGCCAGCTCGCGTTGGGGGGGGTTTAGCACAGATACGCAGTATTTT	CASSRWGGFSTDTQYF
TRBV28	NA	few	TRBJ1-2	TGTGCCAGCAGTTTAACCTCCCTGGGCGGCTACACCTTC	CASSLTSLGGYTF
TRBV5-1	NA	NA	TRBJ2-7	TGCGCCAGCAGCTTGGCGGGTAGAACCTCCGAGCAGTACTTC	CASSLAGRTSEQYF
TRBV7-6	NA	few	TRBJ2-6	TGTGCCAGCAGCCCTGGACCCTCTGGGGCCAACGTCCTGACTTTC	CASSPGPSGANVLTF
TRBV16	NA	many	TRBJ2-5	TGTGCCAGCAGCCCACAGCGGGTAGAGACCCAGTACTTC	CASSPQRVETQYF
TRBV20-1	NA	NA	TRBJ2-1	TGCAGTGCTAGAAAGCAGGGTGAGCAGTTCTTC	CSARKQGEQFF
TRBV5-1	TRBD1	many	TRBJ1-1	TGCGCCAGCAGCTCGGACAGGGTAGACACTGAAGCTTTCTTT	CASSSDRVDTEAFF
TRBV7-9	NA	many	TRBJ2-1	TGTGCCAGCAGCTTATGGGACAACATCAATGAGCAGTTCTTC	CASSLWDNINEQFF
TRBV6-2/TRBV6-3	TRBD2	many	TRBJ2-7	TGTGCCAGCAGTTCGTCAAGGACTAGCGGGAGTTACGAGCAGTACTTC	CASSSSRTSGSYEQYF
TRBV12-3/TRBV12-4	NA	many	TRBJ2-1	TGTGCCAGCAGTTTAAAGGGGGGCCTCTACAATGAGCAGTTCTTC	CASSLKGGLYNEQFF
TRBV5-1	TRBD2	many	TRBJ2-7	TGCGCCAGCAGCAGGGGTAGCGGGAGATCAACCTACGAGCAGTACTTC	CASSRGSGRSTYEQYF
TRBV5-1	NA	NA	TRBJ1-1	TGCGCCAGCAGTATGGACAGCGATGGGGCGAACACTGAAGCTTTCTTT	CASSMDSDGANTEAFF
TRBV5-1	TRBD2	few	TRBJ2-5	TGCGCCAGCAGCTTACTAGCGGGAAACCAAGAGACCCAGTACTTC	CASSLLAGNQETQYF
TRBV7-2	TRBD2	NA	TRBJ2-5	TGTGCCAGCAACTTACTAGCGGGAGAAGAGACCCAGTACTTC	CASNLLAGEETQYF
TRBV7-2	NA	NA	TRBJ2-1	TGTGCCAGCAGCTTAGCGAGACTGAACAATGAGCAGTTCTTC	CASSLARLNNEQFF
TRBV12-3/TRBV12-4	TRBD1	many	TRBJ2-2	TGTGCCAGCAGACCGGGACAGGGTCCCACCGGGGAGCTGTTTTTT	CASRPGQGPTGELFF
TRBV7-9	NA	NA	TRBJ1-1	TGTGCCAGCAGCTACCGATTTATACAGGGGAACACTGAAGCTTTCTTT	CASSYRFIQGNTEAFF
TRBV6-5	NA	many	TRBJ2-1	TGTGCCAGCAGTTACTCGATGTGGGGGGTGGGCTACAATGAGCAGTTCTTC	CASSYSMWGVGYNEQFF
TRBV24-1	TRBD1	many	TRBJ2-1	TGTGCCACCTCCCGTGGGACAGGGCGGAGCAATGAGCAGTTCTTC	CATSRGTGRSNEQFF
TRBV12-3/TRBV12-4	NA	NA	TRBJ2-3	TGTGCCAGCAGTATGGGACCCCCCGCGAGCACAGATACGCAGTATTTT	CASSMGPPASTDTQYF
TRBV20-1	NA	NA	TRBJ2-3	TGCAGTGCTAGTCGGGGGAGAGAATTAGATACGCAGTATTTT	CSASRGRELDTQYF
TRBV5-1	NA	many	TRBJ1-1	TGCGCCAGCAGCTTACGGACAACCATGAACACTGAAGCTTTCTTT	CASSLRTTMNTEAFF
TRBV5-6	NA	many	TRBJ1-1	TGTGCCAGCAGCCCGCTGGACAGAAAGAACACTGAAGCTTTCTTT	CASSPLDRKNTEAFF
TRBV7-2	NA	few	TRBJ2-1	TGTGCCAGCAGTTTCCGCCGGGAGTCCAATGAGCAGTTCTTC	CASSFRRESNEQFF
TRBV6-1	TRBD2	once	TRBJ2-7	TGTGCCAGCAGCCCGACCCGCTCGGGACTAGCAGGCCACGAGCAGTACTTC	CASSPTRSGLAGHEQYF
TRBV20-1	TRBD2	NA	TRBJ2-3	TGCAGTGCCCATCACACAGGACATAAGGGACTAGATTCAGATACGCAGTATTTT	CSAHHTGHKGLDSDTQYF
TRBV5-6	TRBD1	NA	TRBJ1-2	TGTGCCAGCAGCTTCGGACAGGGCAGCAACTATGGCTACACCTTC	CASSFGQGSNYGYTF
TRBV19	TRBD2	NA	TRBJ2-1	TGTGCCAGTAGCGTGGGGAGGGCCACCGTCAATGAGCAGTTCTTC	CASSVGRATVNEQFF
TRBV6-2/TRBV6-3	TRBD2	NA	TRBJ2-3	TGTGCCAGCAGTTCTAGCGGGAGCGTTACGCATACGCAGTATTTT	CASSSSGSVTHTQYF